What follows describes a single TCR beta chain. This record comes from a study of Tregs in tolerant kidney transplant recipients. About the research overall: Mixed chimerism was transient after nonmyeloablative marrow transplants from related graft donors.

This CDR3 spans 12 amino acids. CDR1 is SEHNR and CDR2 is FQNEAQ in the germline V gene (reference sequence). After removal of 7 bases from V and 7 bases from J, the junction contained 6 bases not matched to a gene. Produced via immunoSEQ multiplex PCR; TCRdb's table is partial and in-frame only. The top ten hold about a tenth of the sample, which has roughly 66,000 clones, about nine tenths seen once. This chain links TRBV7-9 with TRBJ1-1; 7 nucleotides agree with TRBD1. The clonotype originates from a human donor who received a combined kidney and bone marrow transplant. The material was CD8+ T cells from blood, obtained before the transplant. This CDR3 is CASTWGQNEAFF. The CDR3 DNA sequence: TGTGCCAGCACCTGGGGACAGAATGAAGCTTTCTTT. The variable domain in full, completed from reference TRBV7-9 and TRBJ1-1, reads DTGVSQNPRHKITKRGQNVTFRCDPISEHNRLYWYRQTLGQGPEFLTYFQNEAQLEKSRLLSDRFSAERPKGSFSTLEIQRTEQGDSAMYLCASTWGQNEAFFGQGTRLTVV.